Shown below are 5 T cell receptor beta chains from a single sample sequenced in a study of CD8 T cells in ankylosing spondylitis. TCRdb re-called the 5' RACE reads through MiXCR, storing one row per CDR3 protein. The sample yields roughly 180,000 distinct CDR3 sequences, roughly 10% seen once. The sequencing sample was made of blood, either unsorted or a sorted T cell fraction (not recorded which). The receptor source for this set is a male donor with ankylosing spondylitis or in good health (not recorded which).

The chain couples TRBV7-2 to TRBJ2-7; D unclear. V was trimmed by 3 bases and J by 1 base, leaving 4 bases between them. Germline V lookup: CDR1 SGHTA, CDR2 FQGNSA. This CDR3 comprises 12 residues. The CDR3 DNA is TGTGCCAGCAGCTTCACGTCCTACGAGCAGTACTTC. Translation gives CASSFTSYEQYF. Combining the CDR3 with reference TRBV7-2 and TRBJ2-7 gives the whole variable domain GAGVSQSPSNKVTEKGKDVELRCDPISGHTALYWYRQSLGQGLEFLIYFQGNSAPDKSGLPSDRFSAERTGGSVSTLTIQRTQQEDSAVYLCASSFTSYEQYFGPGTRLTVT.

This clonotype was counted many times. The CDR3 protein is CASSLDSYNSPLHF. The CDR3 DNA follows: TGTGCCAGCAGCTTGGACAGCTATAATTCACCCCTCCACTTT. The V call is TRBV7-6, the J call TRBJ1-6; possible D gene TRBD1, 6 bases. The length of the CDR3 is 14 residues. Trimming shortened V by 3 bases and J by 3 bases, and 6 bases separated the two germline ends. Germline lookup yields CDR1 SGHVS and CDR2 FNYEAQ.

In this sample, this clonotype turned up many times. The chain carries TRBV12-3 or TRBV12-4 and TRBJ1-1, with 8 positions matching TRBD1. V lost 2 bases, J lost 0 bases, and 5 bases stayed unmatched. The CDR3 totals 16 residues. The CDR3 nucleotides read TGTGCCAGCAGTTTAAGGACAGGGCCCATGAACACTGAAGCTTTCTTT. Its protein product is CASSLRTGPMNTEAFF.

The genes are TRBV27 and TRBJ1-6, with 7 positions matching TRBD1. Germline V CDR1 and CDR2: MNHEY, SMNVEV (reference sequence). V lost 5 bases and J lost 7; bases outside the gene matches: 14. The CDR3 consists of 17 residues. In nucleotides, the CDR3 is TGTGCCAGCAGTCCTTCATTCTGGCAGGGGGGGAATTCACCCCTCCACTTT. It specifies CASSPSFWQGGNSPLHF.

This clonotype has a count of ten or more. The J gene is TRBJ1-5, the V gene TRBV28; unclear D gene. Germline CDR1 reads MDHEN; CDR2 reads SYDVKM. The germline V and J ends were trimmed by 10 bases and 5 bases, with 12 bases remaining between them. The CDR3 runs 12 residues. This CDR3 reads CATEIADQPQHF. For the CDR3, the DNA is TGTGCCACGGAAATTGCAGATCAGCCCCAGCATTTT. Full variable domain (outside the CDR3, taken from reference TRBV28 and TRBJ1-5): DVKVTQSSRYLVKRTGEKVFLECVQDMDHENMFWYRQDPGLGLRLIYFSYDVKMKEKGDIPEGYSVSREKKERFSLILESASTNQTSMYLCATEIADQPQHFGDGTRLSIL.